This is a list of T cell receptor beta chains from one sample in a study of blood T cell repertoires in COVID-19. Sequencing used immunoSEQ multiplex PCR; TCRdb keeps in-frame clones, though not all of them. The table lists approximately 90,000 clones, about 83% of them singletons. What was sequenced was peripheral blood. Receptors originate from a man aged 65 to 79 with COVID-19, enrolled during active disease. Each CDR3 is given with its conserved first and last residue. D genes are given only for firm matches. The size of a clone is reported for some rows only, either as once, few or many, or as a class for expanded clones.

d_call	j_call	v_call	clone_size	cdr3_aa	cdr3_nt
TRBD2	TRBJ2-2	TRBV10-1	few	CASSVAGGRRTGELFF	TGCGCCAGCTCGGTGGCGGGCGGGAGAAGAACCGGGGAGCTGTTTTTT
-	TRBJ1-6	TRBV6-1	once	CASSEFGRGSSYNSPLHF	TGTGCCAGCAGTGAATTTGGGCGGGGGAGCTCCTATAATTCACCCCTCCACTTT
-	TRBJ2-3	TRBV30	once	CAWSGLGHTDTQYF	TGTGCCTGGAGTGGATTAGGACACACAGATACGCAGTATTTT
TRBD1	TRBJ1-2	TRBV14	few	CASSQTGGRVRGYTF	TGTGCCAGCAGCCAAACAGGGGGCCGGGTGAGGGGCTACACCTTC
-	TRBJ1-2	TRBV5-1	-	CAIEVGDGYTF	TGCGCCATCGAGGTCGGGGATGGCTACACCTTC
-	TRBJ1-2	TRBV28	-	CASSFVGEGNYGYTF	TGTGCCAGCAGTTTCGTGGGGGAGGGGAATTATGGCTACACCTTC
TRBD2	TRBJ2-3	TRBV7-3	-	CASSPGLVSADTQYF	TGTGCCAGCAGCCCAGGACTAGTATCCGCAGATACGCAGTATTTT
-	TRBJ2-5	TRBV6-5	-	CASSYSQQETQYF	TGTGCCAGCAGTTACTCCCAGCAAGAGACCCAGTACTTC
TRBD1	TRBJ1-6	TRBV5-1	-	CASSIGGAGGSPLHF	TGCGCCAGCAGCATAGGGGGCGCAGGGGGTTCACCCCTCCACTTT
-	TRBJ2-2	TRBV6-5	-	CASSYSIVGATGELFF	TGTGCCAGCAGTTACTCGATCGTGGGAGCCACCGGGGAGCTGTTTTTT
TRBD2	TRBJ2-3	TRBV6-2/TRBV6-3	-	CASSYGHSGGFDTQYF	TGTGCCAGCAGTTATGGGCACAGCGGGGGGTTTGATACGCAGTATTTT
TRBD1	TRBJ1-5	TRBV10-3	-	CAISEGTGGLQPQHF	TGTGCCATCAGTGAGGGGACAGGGGGCCTTCAGCCCCAGCATTTT
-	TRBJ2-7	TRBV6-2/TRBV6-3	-	CASSYPAYEQYF	TGTGCCAGCAGTTACCCGGCCTACGAGCAGTACTTC
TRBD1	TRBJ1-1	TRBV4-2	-	CASSPRGQGAVAEAFF	TGTGCCAGCAGCCCCCGCGGACAGGGGGCGGTTGCTGAAGCTTTCTTT
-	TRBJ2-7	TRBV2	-	CASSGTGGGYEQYF	TGTGCCAGCAGCGGTACAGGGGGAGGGTACGAGCAGTACTTC
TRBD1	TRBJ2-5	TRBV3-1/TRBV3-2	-	CATRQGRETQYF	TGTGCCACCAGACAGGGCCGAGAGACCCAGTACTTC
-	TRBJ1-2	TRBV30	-	CAWSGDWRWGGYTF	TGTGCCTGGAGTGGGGACTGGAGGTGGGGTGGCTACACCTTC
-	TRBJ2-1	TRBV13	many	CASSLVGGDNNEQFF	TGTGCCAGCAGCCTAGTGGGGGGGGACAACAATGAGCAGTTCTTC
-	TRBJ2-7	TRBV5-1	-	CASSFGPGVFEQYF	-
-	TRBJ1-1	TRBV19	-	CASSTRAYNTEAFF	TGTGCCAGTAGTACTCGAGCCTATAACACTGAAGCTTTCTTT
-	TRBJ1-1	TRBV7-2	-	CASTGRVNTEAFF	TGTGCCAGCACCGGCAGGGTTAACACTGAAGCTTTCTTT
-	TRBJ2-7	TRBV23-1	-	CASSQSRQWEYF	TGCGCCAGCAGTCAATCTCGACAGTGGGAGTACTTC
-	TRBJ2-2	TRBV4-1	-	CASSQVALRAASPDTGELFF	TGCGCCAGCAGCCAAGTAGCATTAAGGGCGGCTAGCCCTGACACCGGGGAGCTGTTTTTT
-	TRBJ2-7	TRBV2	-	CASSPQGREQYF	TGTGCCAGCAGCCCACAGGGCCGCGAGCAGTACTTC
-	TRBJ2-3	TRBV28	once	CASSLGLANSDTQYF	TGTGCCAGCAGCCTGGGCCTAGCGAATTCAGATACGCAGTATTTT
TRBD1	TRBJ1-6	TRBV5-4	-	CASSPDRGDSPLHF	TGTGCCAGCAGCCCTGACAGGGGTGATTCACCCCTCCACTTT
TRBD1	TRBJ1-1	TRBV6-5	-	CASSYAGTGRAFF	TGTGCCAGCAGTTACGCCGGGACAGGGCGCGCTTTCTTT
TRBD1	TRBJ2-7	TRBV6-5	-	CASSLTGPTPNEQYF	TGTGCCAGCAGTTTGACAGGGCCAACGCCCAACGAGCAGTACTTC
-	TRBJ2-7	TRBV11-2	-	CASSLWSGNEQYF	TGTGCCAGCAGCTTATGGTCAGGGAACGAGCAGTACTTC
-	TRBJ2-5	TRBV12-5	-	CASGSVEETQYF	TGTGCTAGTGGTTCCGTCGAAGAGACCCAGTACTTC
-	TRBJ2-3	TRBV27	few	CASSFGKSTDTQYF	TGTGCCAGCAGTTTCGGGAAGAGCACAGATACGCAGTATTTT
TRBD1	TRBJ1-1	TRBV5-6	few	CASSYRGTEAFF	TGTGCCAGCAGCTACAGGGGCACTGAAGCTTTCTTT
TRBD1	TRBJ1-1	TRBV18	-	CASSPPLQGAAFF	TGTGCCAGCTCACCACCGTTGCAGGGGGCTGCTTTCTTT
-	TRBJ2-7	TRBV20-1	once	CSGQGSYEQYF	TGCAGTGGTCAGGGGTCCTACGAGCAGTACTTC
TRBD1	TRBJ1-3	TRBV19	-	CASSTQGQGRSGNTIYF	TGTGCCAGTAGTACACAAGGACAGGGTCGCTCTGGAAACACCATATATTTT
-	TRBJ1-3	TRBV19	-	CASSGAGSGNTIYF	TGTGCCAGTAGCGGCGCAGGGTCTGGAAACACCATATATTTT
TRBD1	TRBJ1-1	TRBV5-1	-	CASSLEQGSTEAFF	TGCGCCAGCAGCCTGGAACAGGGGTCCACTGAAGCTTTCTTT
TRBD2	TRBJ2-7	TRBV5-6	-	CASSLVGTSGSYEQYF	TGTGCCAGCAGCTTGGTTGGGACTAGCGGGAGCTACGAGCAGTACTTC
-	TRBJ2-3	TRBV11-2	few	CASSLGEGQASTDTQYF	TGTGCCAGCAGCTTAGGGGAGGGACAGGCTAGCACAGATACGCAGTATTTT
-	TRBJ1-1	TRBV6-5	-	CASSLSGLNTEAFF	TGTGCCAGCAGTTTGTCAGGATTGAACACTGAAGCTTTCTTT
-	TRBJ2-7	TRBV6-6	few	CASQGLDEQYF	TGTGCCAGTCAGGGGTTGGACGAGCAGTACTTC
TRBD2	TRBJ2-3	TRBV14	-	CASSHRTSGLSTDTQYF	TGTGCCAGCAGCCACCGGACTAGCGGCTTGAGCACAGATACGCAGTATTTT
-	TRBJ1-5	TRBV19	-	CASSRDIGEVYSNQPQHF	TGTGCCAGTAGCCGGGACATAGGGGAAGTTTATAGCAATCAGCCCCAGCATTTT
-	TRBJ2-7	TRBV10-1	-	CASRGAEQYF	TGCGCCAGCAGGGGGGCCGAGCAGTACTTC
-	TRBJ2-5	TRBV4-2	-	CASSPTEIPQETQYF	TGTGCCAGCAGCCCGACAGAAATCCCCCAAGAGACCCAGTACTTC
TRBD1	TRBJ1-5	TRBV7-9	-	CASSLGPDRGFSNQPQHF	TGTGCCAGCAGCTTAGGCCCGGACAGGGGGTTTAGCAATCAGCCCCAGCATTTT
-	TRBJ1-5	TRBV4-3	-	CASSQDHSNQPQHF	TGCGCCAGCAGCCAAGATCATAGCAATCAGCCCCAGCATTTT
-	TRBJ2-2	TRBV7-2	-	CASSLQLTGELFF	TGTGCCAGCAGCTTGCAACTTACCGGGGAGCTGTTTTTT
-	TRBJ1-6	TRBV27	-	CASSLCTQGRYSPLHF	TGTGCCAGCAGTTTATGTACACAGGGTAGGTATTCACCCCTCCACTTT
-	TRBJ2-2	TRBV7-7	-	CASSPGDLNTGELFF	TGTGCTAGCAGCCCCGGGGACTTGAACACCGGGGAGCTGTTTTTT
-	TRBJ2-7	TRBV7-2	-	CASGSRAYEQYF	TGTGCCTCAGGGTCTCGAGCATACGAGCAGTACTTC
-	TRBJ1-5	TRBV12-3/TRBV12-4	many	CASSFRNQPQHF	TGTGCCAGCAGTTTTCGGAATCAGCCCCAGCATTTT
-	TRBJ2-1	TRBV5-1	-	CASSLPGDSYNEQFF	TGCGCCAGCAGCTTGCCAGGGGACTCCTACAATGAGCAGTTCTTC
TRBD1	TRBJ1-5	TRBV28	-	CASSLYQGASNQPQHF	TGTGCCAGCAGTTTATACCAGGGGGCCAGCAATCAGCCCCAGCATTTT
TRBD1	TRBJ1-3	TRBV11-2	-	CASSLDLQGGMNTIYF	TGTGCCAGCAGCTTAGACCTACAGGGGGGGATGAACACCATATATTTT
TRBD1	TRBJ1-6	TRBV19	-	CVRQGVTSPLHF	TGTGTCAGACAGGGAGTGACTTCACCCCTCCACTTT
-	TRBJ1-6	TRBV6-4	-	CASRQEGSNSPLHF	TGTGCCAGCAGGCAGGAAGGTTCAAATTCACCCCTCCACTTT